One sample yielded the 3 T cell receptor beta chains listed below, sequenced in a study of cytomegalovirus exposure and HLA in healthy donors. The PCR used 60 Vbeta and 13 Jbeta primers. TCRdb keeps only in-frame clones here, not all; method: immunoSEQ multiplex PCR. The sample totals tens of thousands of clones; its top ten clones hold under 2%. Sequenced material: PBMCs. The receptor source for this set is a woman aged 40 to 55 in good health and CMV-seropositive.

The chain couples TRBV7-8 to TRBJ2-3; a possible D gene is TRBD2 (6 bases). Between the trimmed V and J ends, which lost 0 bases and 2 bases, there was a span of 15 bases. Germline CDR1 is SGHVS and CDR2 is FQNEAQ. The CDR3 is 17 amino acids. The CDR3 DNA reads as TGTGCCAGCAGCTTAGCCCCCCGGGGGAGGACCACAGATACGCAGTATTTT. Protein: CASSLAPRGRTTDTQYF.

V is TRBV6-1 and J is TRBJ2-7; 10 nucleotides line up with TRBD1. The V gene end was trimmed by 4 bases and the J gene end by 5 bases; junction bases not matched to a gene: 5. CDR1 MNHNS and CDR2 SASEGT come from the germline V gene. The CDR3 is made up of 14 amino acids. CDR3 in amino acids: CASSVGTGVDEQYF. The CDR3 nucleotides read TGTGCCAGCAGTGTCGGGACAGGGGTTGACGAGCAGTACTTC.

The gene calls are TRBV2 and TRBJ2-1, with TRBD1 as a possible D gene (5 bases). Trimming stripped 6 bases from V and 6 bases from J, with 12 bases between. CDR1 is SNHLY, CDR2 FYNNEI, per germline. The CDR3 sequence is 13 residues long. CDR3 sequence: CASRQDSTNEQFF. As DNA, the CDR3 is TGTGCCAGCAGGCAAGACAGCACCAATGAGCAGTTCTTC.